Below are 9 T cell receptor beta chains sequenced from a single sample in a study of Graves' ophthalmopathy and Graves' hyperthyroidism. CDR3 regions of TCR beta were amplified from RNA transcripts. Second-round multiplex PCR came after first-round RT-PCR with HTBI primers. In TCRdb, the multiplex PCR reads were re-called with MiXCR into one record per CDR3 protein. The table has 150,000 or so distinct CDR3 sequences, about two fifths seen once. Source material: peripheral blood. The source is a young man with Graves' ophthalmopathy.

The J gene is TRBJ2-7, the V gene TRBV2, with D possibly TRBD1 on 8 matching bases. Germline values: CDR1 SNHLY, CDR2 FYNNEI. The V end lost 7 bases, the J end lost 5 bases, and 12 bases lay between the germline ends. The CDR3 totals 12 residues. As DNA, the CDR3 is TGTGCCAGCAAAACAGGGGGGGACGAGCAGTACTTC. Translated: CASKTGGDEQYF.

The CDR3: CASSFEGSMNTEAFF. CDR3 nucleotides: TGTGCCAGCAGCTTCGAGGGGTCCATGAACACTGAAGCTTTCTTT. The chain employs TRBV5-5 and TRBJ1-1, with D maybe TRBD1 (5 bases). Germline assignment: CDR1 SGHKS and CDR2 YYEKEE (reference sequence). This CDR3 has 15 amino acids. Trimming took 2 bases from V and 0 from J, leaving 11 bases between them.

This chain uses TRBV6-2 or TRBV6-3 with TRBJ1-5; D unclear. The V gene lost 6 bases and the J gene lost 4 bases, with 28 bases spanning the gap. The CDR3 totals 19 residues. Looked up from germline, CDR1 is MNHEY and CDR2 is SVGEGT. The CDR3 coding sequence is TGTGCCAGCAGCTATCAGGCGGCGGGAGCTCATCTGGGGAATCAGCCCCAGCATTTT. Encoded protein: CASSYQAAGAHLGNQPQHF.

This clonotype was recorded many times. This chain uses TRBV6-2 or TRBV6-3 with TRBJ2-2; no reliable D call. V lost 2 bases and J lost 7, with 5 bases in between. Germline lookup yields CDR1 MNHEY and CDR2 SVGEGT. The CDR3 is 12 amino acids. The CDR3: CASSYVVGELFF. In nucleotides, the CDR3 is TGTGCCAGCAGTTACGTTGTCGGGGAGCTGTTTTTT.

The rearrangement joins TRBV5-1 to TRBJ2-7; D gene unclear. This CDR3 has 13 amino acids. Trimming removed 1 base from V and 4 bases from J, with 9 bases in between. Germline V gene lookup returns CDR1 SGHRS and CDR2 YFSETQ. The CDR3 bases are TGCGCCAGCAGCTTGTTGTCTACTTACGAGCAGTACTTC. Translating gives CASSLLSTYEQYF.

This clonotype was counted at least ten times. The chain combines TRBV13 with TRBJ1-1; D not certain. Germline lookup yields CDR1 PRHDT and CDR2 FYEKMQ (reference sequence). This CDR3 is 14 amino acids long. The ends were cut back, 5 bases at V and 1 base at J, with 11 bases in the middle. CDR3 loop: CASSQGSENTEAFF. CDR3 bases: TGTGCCAGCAGCCAAGGGTCTGAGAACACTGAAGCTTTCTTT.

The rearrangement uses TRBV6-1 and TRBJ2-5, with D possibly called TRBD1 or TRBD2 (7 bases each). The germline gives CDR1 MNHNS, CDR2 SASEGT. Trimming shortened V by 7 bases and J by 7 bases, and 22 bases separated the two germline ends. The CDR3 has 15 amino acids. CDR3 amino acids: CASIPTGRGSRTQYF. The DNA for the CDR3 is TGTGCCAGCATCCCGACAGGGAGGGGTAGCAGGACCCAGTACTTC.

This clonotype was detected many times. This chain connects TRBV5-1 to TRBJ2-7, with 11 bases matching TRBD2. Trimming cost V 4 bases and J 0 bases; bases outside gene matches: 3. This CDR3 contains 15 residues. Germline V gives CDR1 SGHRS, CDR2 YFSETQ. CDR3 sequence reads: CASSVTSGNSYEQYF. As DNA, the CDR3 is TGCGCCAGCAGCGTGACTAGCGGGAACTCCTACGAGCAGTACTTC.

The V gene is TRBV11-3, the J gene TRBJ1-1; 7 bases line up with TRBD1. Trimming removed 1 base from V and 12 bases from J; junction bases left unmatched: 11. There are 14 residues in the CDR3. Germline CDR1 SGHNT, CDR2 YENEEA. In DNA form, the CDR3 reads TGTGCCAGCAGCTTAGGGGGACAGAGGAGGGGAACTTTCTTT. This codes for CASSLGGQRRGTFF.